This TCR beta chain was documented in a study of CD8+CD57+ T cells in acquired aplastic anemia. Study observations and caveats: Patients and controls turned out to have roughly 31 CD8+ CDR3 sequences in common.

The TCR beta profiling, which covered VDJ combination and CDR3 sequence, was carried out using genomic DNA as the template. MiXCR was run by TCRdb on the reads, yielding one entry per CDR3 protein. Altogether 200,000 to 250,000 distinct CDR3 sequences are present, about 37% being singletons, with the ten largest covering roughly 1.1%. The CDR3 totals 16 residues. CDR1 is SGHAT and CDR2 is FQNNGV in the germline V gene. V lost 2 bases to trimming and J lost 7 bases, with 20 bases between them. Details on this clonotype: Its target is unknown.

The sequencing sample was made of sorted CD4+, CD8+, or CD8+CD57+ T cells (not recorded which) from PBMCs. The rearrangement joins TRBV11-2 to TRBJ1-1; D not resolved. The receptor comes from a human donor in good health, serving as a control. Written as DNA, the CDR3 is TGTGCCAGCAGCTTAAGGCCCCTCGGCAGTAGGGTTGAAGCTTTCTTT. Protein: CASSLRPLGSRVEAFF.